These T cell receptor beta chains were read from a single sample in a study of OX40 agonist ivuxolimab in advanced cancers. TCRdb's table, derived via immunoSEQ multiplex PCR, lists solely in-frame clones and lacks some. The sample has about 50,000 clones; 65% to 85% are singletons. Sample: CD4+ or CD8+ T cells sorted from blood, taken in a trial of the OX40 agonist ivuxolimab. The receptor set was obtained from an adult with an advanced solid tumor such as melanoma, head and neck, liver or kidney cancer. The CDR3 runs from the conserved cysteine through the conserved F or W. Each record gives: clone size, J gene, V gene, D gene, CDR3 DNA, CDR3 protein. The D gene is left open where the match is weak. Clone size, where shown, is once, few, many, or a class for clones that have expanded.

clone_size: few
j_call: TRBJ1-2
v_call: TRBV5-4
d_call: .
cdr3_nt: TGTGCCAGCAGCTTAGCGGGGGGCGGAGGCTACACCTTC
cdr3_aa: CASSLAGGGGYTF

clone_size: .
j_call: TRBJ1-2
v_call: TRBV5-1
d_call: TRBD1
cdr3_nt: TGCGCCAGCAGCTTGAGGACAGGGACTAACTATGGCTACACCTTC
cdr3_aa: CASSLRTGTNYGYTF

clone_size: once
j_call: TRBJ1-2
v_call: TRBV7-2
d_call: TRBD1
cdr3_nt: TGTGCCAGCAGCTTAGACTCCGGGACAGCCTATGGCTACACCTTC
cdr3_aa: CASSLDSGTAYGYTF

clone_size: once
j_call: TRBJ2-1
v_call: TRBV29-1
d_call: .
cdr3_nt: TGCAGCGGTAGGTGGAGCGGGCTCTACAATGAGCAGTTCTTC
cdr3_aa: CSGRWSGLYNEQFF

clone_size: .
j_call: TRBJ1-3
v_call: TRBV19
d_call: .
cdr3_nt: TGTGCCAGTAGTACCACAGGGAGGGGAAACACCATATATTTT
cdr3_aa: CASSTTGRGNTIYF

clone_size: .
j_call: TRBJ2-3
v_call: TRBV5-4
d_call: TRBD2
cdr3_nt: TGTGCCACGGGGGTACTAGCGGCTCAGTATTTT
cdr3_aa: CATGVLAAQYF

clone_size: .
j_call: TRBJ2-1
v_call: TRBV9
d_call: TRBD2
cdr3_nt: TGTGCCAGCAGTGGGGGGAGGACGGGACTAGTAATCAATGAGCAGTTCTTC
cdr3_aa: CASSGGRTGLVINEQFF

clone_size: few
j_call: TRBJ1-1
v_call: TRBV11-3
d_call: .
cdr3_nt: TGTGCCAGCAGCAAAATACCGAACACTGAAGCTTTCTTT
cdr3_aa: CASSKIPNTEAFF

clone_size: few
j_call: TRBJ1-6
v_call: TRBV2
d_call: .
cdr3_nt: TGTGCCAGCAGTGAGGTGTGGAATTCACCCCTCCACTTT
cdr3_aa: CASSEVWNSPLHF

clone_size: .
j_call: TRBJ1-1
v_call: TRBV19
d_call: .
cdr3_nt: TGTGCCAGTACTAAGACTTTGAACACTGAAGCTTTCTTT
cdr3_aa: CASTKTLNTEAFF

clone_size: .
j_call: TRBJ2-7
v_call: TRBV6-1
d_call: TRBD2
cdr3_nt: TGTGCTGTGGAGCGGGAGGGCCTTAACGAGCAGTACTTC
cdr3_aa: CAVEREGLNEQYF

clone_size: .
j_call: TRBJ2-4
v_call: TRBV7-9
d_call: .
cdr3_nt: TGTGCCAGCAGCTCCCGACGATTAAGTGGCAAAAACATTCAGTACTTC
cdr3_aa: CASSSRRLSGKNIQYF

clone_size: .
j_call: TRBJ2-3
v_call: TRBV7-9
d_call: TRBD2
cdr3_nt: TGTGCCAGCAGCTTAGGACTAGCGGGGAGCACAGATACGCAGTATTTT
cdr3_aa: CASSLGLAGSTDTQYF

clone_size: .
j_call: TRBJ2-1
v_call: TRBV7-9
d_call: TRBD2
cdr3_nt: TGTGCCAGCATCCTAGCCGGGGGAGGGGTCTACAATGAGCAGTTCTTC
cdr3_aa: CASILAGGGVYNEQFF

clone_size: .
j_call: TRBJ1-1
v_call: TRBV7-3
d_call: .
cdr3_nt: TGTGCCAGCAGCTTATCAGTAGTGGACACTGAAGCTTTCTTT
cdr3_aa: CASSLSVVDTEAFF

clone_size: .
j_call: TRBJ1-3
v_call: TRBV5-1
d_call: .
cdr3_nt: TGCGCCAGCACCCTGGACGTTGGAAACACCATATATTTT
cdr3_aa: CASTLDVGNTIYF

clone_size: .
j_call: TRBJ1-3
v_call: TRBV9
d_call: .
cdr3_nt: TGTGCCAGCAGCGTAGCTGACGAGCCTGGAAACACCATATATTTT
cdr3_aa: CASSVADEPGNTIYF

clone_size: once
j_call: TRBJ2-5
v_call: TRBV4-3
d_call: .
cdr3_nt: TGCGCCAGCAGCCAAGATCTTCCAGAGACCCAGTACTTC
cdr3_aa: CASSQDLPETQYF

clone_size: .
j_call: TRBJ2-7
v_call: TRBV18
d_call: .
cdr3_nt: TGTGCCAGCTCAGGGGGGCCCGACTACGAGCAGTACTTC
cdr3_aa: CASSGGPDYEQYF

clone_size: medium-sized
j_call: TRBJ1-5
v_call: TRBV19
d_call: .
cdr3_nt: TGTGCCAGTAGTATTTCGGCAGCTAATCAGCCCCAGCATTTT
cdr3_aa: CASSISAANQPQHF

clone_size: .
j_call: TRBJ1-6
v_call: TRBV6-6
d_call: .
cdr3_nt: TGTGCCAGCAGTTACTCGCAGGATCGGGGAGCCCTCCACTTT
cdr3_aa: CASSYSQDRGALHF

clone_size: few
j_call: TRBJ1-2
v_call: TRBV5-1
d_call: TRBD1
cdr3_nt: TGCGCCAGCAGCTTGCAGGGGGCAAATTATGGCTACACCTTC
cdr3_aa: CASSLQGANYGYTF

clone_size: .
j_call: TRBJ2-3
v_call: TRBV7-2
d_call: .
cdr3_nt: TGTGCCAGCAGCCAATCAGATACGCAGTATTTT
cdr3_aa: CASSQSDTQYF

clone_size: .
j_call: TRBJ1-1
v_call: TRBV11-3
d_call: TRBD1
cdr3_nt: TGTGCCAGCAGCTCGGGACAGGGGAGGCTGTATAACACTGAAGCTTTCTTT
cdr3_aa: CASSSGQGRLYNTEAFF

clone_size: .
j_call: TRBJ1-3
v_call: TRBV4-2
d_call: .
cdr3_nt: TGTGCCAGCAGCCAAGAACCAGGGACTGGAAACACCATATATTTT
cdr3_aa: CASSQEPGTGNTIYF

clone_size: .
j_call: TRBJ2-3
v_call: TRBV4-1
d_call: TRBD2
cdr3_nt: TGCGCCAGCAGCCTAGAACGGGGGGCAGATACGCAGTATTTT
cdr3_aa: CASSLERGADTQYF

clone_size: few
j_call: TRBJ1-2
v_call: TRBV19
d_call: .
cdr3_nt: TGTGCCAGTAGTGGTATAGCTAACTATGGCTACACCTTC
cdr3_aa: CASSGIANYGYTF

clone_size: .
j_call: TRBJ2-5
v_call: TRBV7-2
d_call: .
cdr3_nt: TGTGCCAGCAGCTTAAGGTCAACGGGGGACGAGTGGCAAGAGACCCAGTACTTC
cdr3_aa: CASSLRSTGDEWQETQYF

clone_size: .
j_call: TRBJ2-5
v_call: TRBV6-1
d_call: .
cdr3_nt: TGTGCCAGCAGCGATCCAGGGATCCAAGAGACCCAGTACTTC
cdr3_aa: CASSDPGIQETQYF

clone_size: .
j_call: TRBJ2-3
v_call: TRBV2
d_call: .
cdr3_nt: TGTGCCAGCAGTGACAGGGGCCGAGATACGCAGTATTTT
cdr3_aa: CASSDRGRDTQYF

clone_size: .
j_call: TRBJ2-2
v_call: TRBV5-1
d_call: .
cdr3_nt: TGCGCCAGCAGCCTACAATACCCGGGAACCGGGGAGCTGTTTTTT
cdr3_aa: CASSLQYPGTGELFF

clone_size: .
j_call: TRBJ2-7
v_call: TRBV6-5
d_call: TRBD2
cdr3_nt: TGTGCCAGCGGGACTAGGACTAGCGGATTCTACGAGCAGTACTTC
cdr3_aa: CASGTRTSGFYEQYF

clone_size: few
j_call: TRBJ2-7
v_call: TRBV30
d_call: .
cdr3_nt: TGTGCCTGGACAAAAACAGACTCCTACGAGCAGTACTTC
cdr3_aa: CAWTKTDSYEQYF

clone_size: .
j_call: TRBJ2-1
v_call: TRBV19
d_call: TRBD2
cdr3_nt: TGTGCCAGTAGTATTACTAGCGGGAGGGCTAATGAGCAGTTCTTC
cdr3_aa: CASSITSGRANEQFF

clone_size: .
j_call: TRBJ2-3
v_call: TRBV7-6
d_call: TRBD2
cdr3_nt: TGTGCCAGCAGCCAAAAGACTAGCGGGGGGTCCTCGAATACGCAGTATTTT
cdr3_aa: CASSQKTSGGSSNTQYF

clone_size: few
j_call: TRBJ2-1
v_call: TRBV7-2
d_call: TRBD2
cdr3_nt: TGTGCCAGCAGCTTAGAGGGGACTAGCGGGAGGTACTACAATGAGCAGTTCTTC
cdr3_aa: CASSLEGTSGRYYNEQFF

clone_size: .
j_call: TRBJ1-1
v_call: TRBV25-1
d_call: .
cdr3_nt: TGTGCCAGCAGTGAATATAACCAGCCCAACACTGAAGCTTTCTTT
cdr3_aa: CASSEYNQPNTEAFF

clone_size: few
j_call: TRBJ1-1
v_call: TRBV7-8
d_call: .
cdr3_nt: TGTGCCAGCAGCTGGGGCGTGGGGAACACTGAAGCTTTCTTT
cdr3_aa: CASSWGVGNTEAFF

clone_size: .
j_call: TRBJ1-2
v_call: TRBV6-6
d_call: TRBD1
cdr3_nt: TGTGCCAGCAGTTACTACCCGGGACAGAACTATGGCTACACCTTC
cdr3_aa: CASSYYPGQNYGYTF

clone_size: once
j_call: TRBJ1-1
v_call: TRBV18
d_call: .
cdr3_nt: TGTGCCAGCTCACCTAGGGGGGGCACTGAAGCTTTCTTT
cdr3_aa: CASSPRGGTEAFF

clone_size: few
j_call: TRBJ1-5
v_call: TRBV19
d_call: TRBD1
cdr3_nt: TGTGCCAGTACCGGGGACAGGAGTAGCAATCAGCCCCAGCATTTT
cdr3_aa: CASTGDRSSNQPQHF

clone_size: .
j_call: TRBJ1-2
v_call: TRBV30
d_call: .
cdr3_nt: TGTGCCTGGTACGACTATACTAACTATGGCTACACCTTC
cdr3_aa: CAWYDYTNYGYTF

clone_size: .
j_call: TRBJ2-1
v_call: TRBV7-8
d_call: .
cdr3_nt: TGTGCCAGCAGCTTTACCCCAGGGGAAAATAGGGTGCAGTTCTTC
cdr3_aa: CASSFTPGENRVQFF

clone_size: .
j_call: TRBJ2-7
v_call: TRBV5-6
d_call: .
cdr3_nt: TGTGCCAGCAGCCTAGGATACGAGCAGTACTTC
cdr3_aa: CASSLGYEQYF

clone_size: few
j_call: TRBJ1-1
v_call: TRBV29-1
d_call: .
cdr3_nt: TGCAGCTCCACCGGAAAGGGCACTGAAGCTTTCTTT
cdr3_aa: CSSTGKGTEAFF

clone_size: .
j_call: TRBJ1-5
v_call: TRBV2
d_call: TRBD1
cdr3_nt: TGTGCCAGCCTGGGCCGGGACAGGGGGAGTAATGACTATCAGCCCCAGCATTTT
cdr3_aa: CASLGRDRGSNDYQPQHF

clone_size: .
j_call: TRBJ1-3
v_call: TRBV7-2
d_call: .
cdr3_nt: TGTGCCAGCAGCTTCTCCTCGGTGGGACGGGGTGGAAACACCATATATTTT
cdr3_aa: CASSFSSVGRGGNTIYF

clone_size: .
j_call: TRBJ2-4
v_call: TRBV19
d_call: TRBD2
cdr3_nt: TGTGCCACCGGGACTAGCGGGTTATCAAAAAACATTCAGTACTTC
cdr3_aa: CATGTSGLSKNIQYF